These 2 T cell receptor beta chains were all obtained from the same sample, sequenced in a study of radiotherapy plus CTLA-4 blockade in lung cancer. Sequenced by immunoSEQ multiplex PCR; TCRdb stores in-frame clones only, minus some. The sample has some 40,000 clones; 75% to 85% are singletons. This specimen consisted of peripheral blood, obtained from a patient treated with radiotherapy plus ipilimumab. Every receptor here comes from a human donor with non-small cell lung cancer that progressed on radiotherapy plus ipilimumab.

This clone was seen only a few times. The CDR3, as DNA: TGTGCCAGCAGCTTAGACGGGCAGCCCCAGCATTTT. Its translation: CASSLDGQPQHF. This chain connects TRBV7-2 to TRBJ1-5; D is undetermined. The ends were cut back, 1 base at V and 7 bases at J, with 5 bases in the middle. The CDR3 consists of 12 residues. From germline, CDR1 is SGHTA and CDR2 FQGNSA.

The chain recombines TRBV11-2 with TRBJ1-5, with TRBD1 matching 7 bases. This CDR3 spans 15 amino acids. From germline, CDR1 is SGHAT and CDR2 FQNNGV. V shed 5 bases, J shed 2 bases, and the junction held 6 bases outside the gene matches. The CDR3 loop is CASSLNTGGNQPQHF. The CDR3 nucleotides read TGTGCCAGCAGCCTAAACACAGGGGGCAATCAGCCCCAGCATTTT.